This T cell receptor (beta chain) originates from a study of T cell repertoires in cytomegalovirus infection. For the study at large: Indicated by public TCR beta signatures were CMV infection and matching HLA type. Overall study findings and caveats: HLA-C-restricted, CMV-specific TCR beta clonotypes were dominant ex vivo.

The V gene's germline CDR1 is SGHAT and CDR2 FQNNGV. V was shortened by 0 bases and J by 1 base, with 12 bases between the two germline ends. The CDR3 extends over 16 amino acids. Comment on this clonotype: Its cognate antigen is unknown.

TCRdb passed the reads through MiXCR, listing each CDR3 protein once. The table lists approximately 770,000 distinct CDR3 sequences, about 27% of them singletons. The specimen comprised cultured CD8+ T cells from PBMCs, sampled from culture after CMV antigen stimulation. The rearrangement links TRBV11-2 to TRBJ1-2; no reliable D call. The TCR was taken from a human donor in good health (CMV status not recorded). Some clones in this sample may be carry-over from other donors' samples. The CDR3 DNA follows: TGTGCCAGCAGCTTAGATCGAAGGGTTGGTAACTATGGCTACACCTTC. Protein sequence: CASSLDRRVGNYGYTF.